This entry concerns a single T cell receptor (beta chain). Its specific antigen is unknown. No qualities accompany the bases; no much larger clone lies one base away. These data belong to a study of cytomegalovirus exposure and HLA in healthy donors (TCRdb year 2017). For the study in its entirety: An earlier analysis of about 560 of the donors reported about 260 Gb of sequence data and around 120 million unique TCR beta sequences obtained from around 170 million T cells. An early release covering roughly 600 HLA-typed donors comprised about 300 gigabases of sequencing data and approximately 80 million unique TCR sequences. Of the 300 to 500 genotyped donors, approximately 81% were placed in the genetic ancestry cluster associated with self-reported Caucasian donors. The study aimed to test whether signatures of past pathogen exposure could be identified by cataloging public T cell receptors. The study used immunosequencing to profile the T cell repertoires of some 600 subjects and linked those repertoires to cytomegalovirus serostatus. A separate validation cohort of 100 to 150 different subjects was used in addition to the roughly 700-subject first cohort. The study combined high-throughput TCR immunosequencing, statistical association of individual TCRs with disease status, and machine learning to predict cytomegalovirus infection status. To study patterns of TCR occurrence, a later analysis re-analyzed previously published TCR beta repertoires from 650 to 750 donors and added high-resolution HLA genotyping. In the later analysis, no new phenotypic data were used to find candidate immune exposures; instead, reliance was placed on TCR beta sequences and their occurrence across donors. To decide whether each TCR beta V gene segment behaved as functional or pseudogenic, an earlier analysis of approximately 590 of the donors relied on high-throughput TCR beta sequencing. Donor age, sex, ethnicity and CMV serostatus were compiled alongside the repertoire data. Genome-wide SNP genotypes for about 60% of the roughly 670 donors were used in a later genetic analysis, which treated that subset as a discovery cohort. Every repertoire in the discovery cohort had been generated on one and the same sequencing platform. Both class I and class II loci were covered by HLA typing, at four-digit resolution. The number of typed donors differed by locus: about 620-640 for A, B, C, DRB1 and DQB1; approximately 540 for DQA1; around 580 for DPA1; and 400 to 480 for DPB1. A few DR-DQ haplotypes were handled as single units for association and clustering because linkage in the cohort was strong. Among about 370 genotyped donors of the cohort, an average of around 220,000 unique TCR beta nucleotide sequences was sequenced per donor, of which roughly 18% were non-productive.

The cohort comprised approximately 700 healthy bone marrow donors. At the time of sampling, all cohort members were nominally healthy, though unrecorded immune exposures were likely present. The donor tested CMV seronegative and was one of the 352 seronegative cohort members. A peripheral blood sample was collected from each donor, and TCR beta sequencing was performed on peripheral blood mononuclear cells. Genomic DNA extraction from the blood cell samples was performed with the Qiagen DNeasy Blood Extraction Kit. Receptors were amplified or captured by the immunoSEQ multiplex PCR assay. For the multiplex PCR, a mixture combining 60 forward primers for TCR Vbeta segments and 13 reverse primers for TCR Jbeta segments was used. The CDR3 region of rearranged TCR beta genes was amplified from genomic DNA with a multiplex PCR assay. The amplified TCR beta libraries were sequenced on the Illumina HiSeq System as 87-base-pair reads. On the study's bioinformatics: A later analysis tallied around 87 million unique TCR beta chains across the 650 to 750 repertoires, and 10 million to 11 million of those chains were shared by two or more donors. To remove PCR and sequencing errors, raw reads were error-corrected and collapsed into unique sequences using a nearest-neighbor algorithm that merged closely related sequences. CDR3 sequences were aligned to IMGT reference sequences to assign V, D and J gene segments. For a sequence to be retained, a match of at least six nucleotides was required to both a V gene segment and a J gene segment. Rearrangements were called productive when the CDR3 lacked stop codons and stayed in frame with V and J; all others were non-productive. CDR3 was defined by IMGT convention, running from the second conserved V-encoded cysteine to the conserved J-encoded phenylalanine. Sequences without an unambiguous match to a single V gene segment were excluded from the earlier analysis of a few hundred of the donors. In an earlier analysis of approximately 590 of the donors, V segments were called functional above 56.7% productive rearrangements and were called segregating when the between-donor standard deviation exceeded 5%. A statistical classification framework was developed to diagnose cytomegalovirus status using the catalog of TCR beta chain sequences. A later analysis assigned V and J genes by comparing TCR nucleotide sequences with IMGT/GENE-DB human TR gene sequences. Using the TCRdist pipeline, a later analysis assigned CDR3 sequences along with most-parsimonious VDJ recombination scenarios. In a later analysis, each TCR beta chain was defined by its CDR3 amino acid sequence together with its V-gene family, and reads without a unique V-gene family were excluded. As a way to deal with suspected cross-contamination and a sequencing artifact, a later analysis dropped 450 to 600 nucleotide sequences that were highly shared and had low generation probability. A later analysis calculated a clonal expansion index for each public chain from normalized within-repertoire ranks of inferred template counts. In a later analysis, generation probabilities were computed with a VDJ recombination model fitted to out-of-frame rearrangements, and the resulting probabilities were checked against IGoR. Hypergeometric tests were used in a later analysis to score TCR-TCR, TCR-HLA and TCR-CMV co-occurrence, with a repertoire-size bias correction applied to the TCR pairs. A later analysis estimated false discovery rates by permuting HLA or CMV assignments 20 times. In a later analysis, co-occurring TCRs were grouped using DBSCAN, with TCRdist sequence similarity added in when clustering inside HLA-allele-positive subsets. Repertoires with fewer than 30,000 or more than 120,000 public chains were left out of co-occurrence clustering, as were five repertoires with anomalous nucleotide sharing. Not all clones reach the TCRdb copy of this immuneACCESS table, which keeps in-frame sequences only. Checked studies attribute under half of the gap to unresolved V genes and leave the rest unexplained. For V, J and clone size, that table is used; D and trimming come from the DNA. The sample has roughly 160,000 clones on record, around 79% of them singletons. Together, the top ten hold around 4% of the sample.

Counted from cysteine to phenylalanine, this CDR3 has 13 amino acids. The retained sequence is limited to the CDR3, 39 bases, with the frame set at the first base. Taken from the germline V gene, the CDR1 and CDR2 loops are MNHEY and SVGAGI. Cut back by 10 bases and 2 bases, the V and J ends lie 15 bases apart. Overall study results and their limits: The only immune exposure information available for the cohort was CMV serostatus. A later genetic analysis associated a missense DCLRE1C variant with V-gene and J-gene trimming of TCR beta chains, and an independent cohort replicated the association. In a later analysis, some 17,000 TCR beta sequences were associated with specific HLA alleles at a false discovery rate of 0.05. Broadly in line with IMGT annotations, most TCR beta V segments showed up in productive rearrangements about 87% or about 30% of the time in an earlier analysis of roughly 590 of the donors. In a later analysis, TCR association rates were found to vary across HLA loci, with the most associated TCRs seen for DRB1 alleles and the fewest for HLA-C alleles. The earlier analysis of around 600 of the donors excluded roughly 17 rarely observed V segments, including chromosome 9 orphons, because counts were too low. A later genetic analysis reported fewer N-insertions in productive TCRs among donors in an Asian-associated ancestry cluster than the approximately 670-donor mean. A further reported finding was that TCR beta sequences accurately predicted the HLA-A and HLA-B alleles for most subjects in the first cohort. According to the authors, the approach could potentially be generalized to other disease states and immunological phenotypes. This cohort had only TCR beta chains sequenced, and the lack of alpha or paired-chain data limited which features could be detected. The sequencing pipeline was judged likely to have produced a cluster of highly shared sequence variants as a technical artifact. The classifier was reported to diagnose cytomegalovirus status with high specificity and sensitivity in both the original and validation cohorts. Correlated functional status among segregating V segments might be attributable to linkage disequilibrium, but an unknown experimental factor could not be ruled out. According to a later analysis, most CMV-associated TCR beta chains appeared to be HLA-restricted, and the HLA associations seemed to be driven largely by CMV exposure. Assigning TCR associations to individual alleles was difficult when HLA alleles, especially DR and DQ, strongly co-occurred. Roughly uniform sequencing depth across donors was assumed in presence/absence analyses, although this assumption may not hold. Compared with equally common non-associated chains, HLA-associated TCR beta chains in a later analysis were more clonally expanded and had lower generation probabilities. A later analysis reported that several top co-occurrence clusters appeared linked to parvovirus B19, influenza, CMV and Epstein-Barr virus. Because some donors lacked HLA typing at each locus, the association tests relied only on the typed subset. The study gave a list of about 150 TCR beta chains associated with cytomegalovirus. Most TCR sequences were seen in very few donors, while some public TCRs were found in many individuals. In vitro tests confirmed that a few of the cytomegalovirus-associated TCR beta chains recognize cytomegalovirus antigens. Because the 87-base-pair reads could not distinguish some IMGT-functional V segments, including TRBV6-2 and TRBV6-3, those segments were excluded.

Sequencing used PBMCs. Rearrangement joined TRBV6-5 to TRBJ2-7, with TRBD1 as a weak D call on 5 bases. This TCR was sampled from a man aged 40-49 years in good health and CMV-seronegative. The CDR3 sequence is CATASGQAYEQYF. The nucleotide sequence is given as TGTGCCACCGCCTCCGGACAAGCCTACGAGCAGTACTTC.